The T cell receptor (beta chain) described here comes from a study of T cells after posttransplantation cyclophosphamide. Overall study results and limits: Recipient CMV seropositivity and CMV reactivation strongly tracked TRB clonality.

A marrow graft followed busulfan-fludarabine conditioning, with cyclophosphamide on days +3 and +4. Details on this clone: Its antigen is unidentified.

Germline V gene lookup returns CDR1 SGHAT and CDR2 FQDESV (reference sequence). The CDR3 is 13 residues long. Trimming took 5 bases from V and 6 from J; bases not matched to a gene: 4. Profiling relied on immunoSEQ multiplex PCR, and the TCRdb table lists in-frame clones only, not all of them. The table shows several thousand clones, with roughly 84% occurring only once. The receptor was isolated from a female patient aged 40 to 55 who received an allogeneic stem cell transplant from an unrelated donor, was CMV-positive, and had no GVHD. A subset of T cells may come from the graft donor. This sample comprised PBMCs, obtained after allogeneic stem cell transplant with posttransplant cyclophosphamide. This chain joins TRBV11-1 and TRBJ1-5; TRBD1 aligns across 7 bases. CDR3 in amino acids: CASSLDRVQPQHF. CDR3 coding DNA: TGTGCCAGCAGCCTTGACAGGGTTCAGCCCCAGCATTTT.